In this sample, the clone carrying this T cell receptor (beta chain) turned up many times. Its cognate antigen is unknown. The sample originates from a study of Graves' ophthalmopathy and Graves' hyperthyroidism. The authors amplified TCR beta CDR3 regions from RNA transcripts. After a first-round RT-PCR with HTBI primers, a second-round multiplex PCR was run. Each CDR3 protein is one row after TCRdb ran MiXCR on the multiplex PCR reads. The sample contains 200,000 to 250,000 distinct CDR3 sequences, 20% to 25% of which appear only once. CDR3 size: 13 residues. In germline, CDR1 is SGHVS, CDR2 FQNEAQ. With 1 base removed from V and 6 bases from J, the gap between germline ends came to 7 bases. Study-wide results and limits: From stable hyperthyroidism, ophthalmopathy was separated by a 13-signature model with 85% to 90% sensitivity and under 84% specificity.

The diagnostic workup employed clinical symptoms, serum thyroxine, TRAb, thyroid ultrasound and orbital computed tomography. PBMCs were obtained from approximately 10 ml of fresh peripheral blood. This TCR derives from a woman between 45 and 60 years old with Graves' ophthalmopathy. The chain uses TRBV7-8 and TRBJ1-5, with D uncertain. The sample comprised peripheral blood. The CDR3 DNA sequence: TGTGCCAGCAGCTTAGTATCGGGTCAGCCCCAGCATTTT. Encoded protein: CASSLVSGQPQHF.